This TCR beta chain was documented in a study of blood T cell repertoires in COVID-19. Overall study: From T cells, B-cell-depleted T cells, or PBMCs came the material, which was cDNA or gDNA.

Germline-derived CDR1 and CDR2 are SSHAT and FNYEAQ (reference sequence). This CDR3 comprises 15 residues. Recruitment covered under 25 US areas and drew participants whose ages spanned about 18 to 100 years. Participants reported their clinical history, and cohort assignment relied on those reports. As to this clone: Sequence at one end of the junction differs from germline and may be a read error.

Assay: immunoSEQ multiplex PCR; the TCRdb copy retains only in-frame clones and omits some. The data contain fewer than 200,000 clones, under 85% of them singletons. The V call is TRBV7-7, the J call TRBJ1-1; the match to TRBD1 covers 7 bases. Sample: PBMCs or T cells enriched from blood (not recorded which). This clonotype originated in a man aged 45-65 years who had recovered from COVID-19. CDR3 loop: CASSSSRDRNTEAFF. The CDR3 nucleotides read TGTGCTAGCAGCTCGTCCCGGGACAGGAACACTGAAGCTTTCTTT.